This paragraph covers one TCR beta chain sequence. Antigen unknown. Researchers ran the PCR with 60 Vbeta and 13 Jbeta primers. Libraries were prepared by immunoSEQ multiplex PCR; TCRdb keeps only in-frame clonotypes and omits some of them. The sample shows 160,000 or so clones, just over 70% of them seen only once. The sample belongs to a study of cytomegalovirus exposure and HLA in healthy donors. As for the study in general: Early released data comprised 80 million or so unique TCRs from HLA-typed donors. The study, taken as a whole, reports: There were under 200 TCR beta chains listed as cytomegalovirus-associated. The HLA-A and HLA-B alleles of most subjects were reportedly predicted accurately from TCR beta sequences.

CDR1 is SGDLS and CDR2 is YYNGEE in the germline V gene. With 2 bases removed from V and 2 bases from J, the gap between germline ends came to 15 bases. The length of the CDR3 is 16 residues. Sequenced sample: PBMCs. The V call is TRBV9, the J call TRBJ2-3; D gene unclear. The clonotype comes from a man between 18 and 29 years old in good health and CMV-seropositive. Here the CDR3 DNA reads TGTGCCAGCAGCGTGGCACACCTGGTTAACACAGATACGCAGTATTTT. This translates into CASSVAHLVNTDTQYF. Combining the CDR3 with reference TRBV9 and TRBJ2-3 gives the whole variable domain DSGVTQTPKHLITATGQRVTLRCSPRSGDLSVYWYQQSLDQGLQFLIQYYNGEERAKGNILERFSAQQFPDLHSELNLSSLELGDSALYFCASSVAHLVNTDTQYFGPGTRLTVL.